This T cell receptor beta chain was identified in a study of patients and donors after allogeneic stem cell transplantation. The V gene's germline CDR1 is SGHAT and CDR2 FQNNGV. CDR3 size: 18 residues. The ends lost 5 bases at V and 2 bases at J; junction bases unmatched: 7. TCRdb reprocessed the RT-PCR reads with MiXCR, giving one entry per CDR3 protein. The table has 400,000 to 450,000 distinct CDR3 sequences, 16% seen once. This clonotype was counted only a few times. The chain combines TRBV11-2 with TRBJ2-2; TRBD2 matches 14 bases. The sequence was collected from a human donor who was either an allogeneic HSCT recipient or a stem cell or donor lymphocyte infusion donor (not recorded which). It is not recorded whose cells these are; they may come from a transplant donor. Material: blood, either unsorted or a sorted T cell fraction (not recorded which). This CDR3 reads CASSLRLAGGFNTGELFF. In DNA form, the CDR3 reads TGTGCCAGCAGCCTTAGACTAGCGGGGGGGTTCAACACCGGGGAGCTGTTTTTT. The full variable domain, in which reference TRBV11-2 and TRBJ2-2 provide the parts outside the CDR3, is EAGVAQSPRYKIIEKRQSVAFWCNPISGHATLYWYQQILGQGPKLLIQFQNNGVVDDSQLPKDRFSAERLKGVDSTLKIQPAKLEDSAVYLCASSLRLAGGFNTGELFFGEGSRLTVL.